This T cell receptor (beta chain) was obtained from a study of beta chain features in type 1 diabetes. This clone was seen only a few times. CDR3 length equals 9 residues. Per the germline V gene, CDR1 is SGHVS and CDR2 is FNYEAQ. V lost 10 bases and J lost 5, with 2 bases in between. The isolated RNA, all of it, was reverse transcribed, so expressed TCRB transcripts were what got sequenced. Only in-frame clones appear in the TCRdb table, and some are missing; sequencing was by immunoSEQ multiplex PCR. Among almost 350,000 clones, 7.5% to 9% were seen once, and the ten largest hold less than 0.45%. The rearrangement uses TRBV7-6 and TRBJ1-4; D call uncertain. This clonotype was obtained from a woman aged 18-29 years in good health. Sequenced material: central memory CD4+ T cells from blood. The CDR3 here is CANNEKLFF. The CDR3 DNA reads TGTGCCAACAATGAAAAACTGTTTTTT.